The rows below give T cell receptor beta chains drawn from one sample of a study of metastatic and nonmetastatic thyroid tumors. Using MiXCR, TCRdb reanalyzed the PCR reads. The sample yields 35,000 to 50,000 clones, about 4.3% seen once. The sequencing input was blood. These receptors were taken from a female donor with papillary thyroid cancer or a benign thyroid nodule (not recorded which). Some clones in this sample may be carry-over from other donors' samples. The CDR3 runs from the conserved cysteine through the conserved F or W. Each record gives: D gene, clone size, J gene, V gene, CDR3 protein, CDR3 DNA. D genes are given only for firm matches. The size entry is marked missing in some rows and otherwise reads once, few, many or a size class.

NA many TRBJ2-7 TRBV14 CASSQERRTYEQYF TGTGCCAGCAGCCAAGAGAGGAGAACCTACGAGCAGTACTTC
TRBD1 NA TRBJ1-2 TRBV6-8 CASGDRDNYGYTF TGTGCCAGTGGGGACAGGGACAACTATGGCTACACCTTC
NA few TRBJ1-4 TRBV7-9 CASSLAQGRGNEKLFF TGTGCCAGCAGCTTAGCGCAGGGTCGGGGTAATGAAAAACTGTTTTTT
NA many TRBJ2-7 TRBV9 CASSVGSDTYEQYF TGTGCCAGCAGCGTAGGGTCAGATACCTACGAGCAGTACTTC
TRBD2 many TRBJ2-1 TRBV24-1 CATSGAGGVDNEQFF TGTGCCACCAGTGGCGCCGGGGGGGTGGACAATGAGCAGTTCTTC
NA many TRBJ2-1 TRBV14 CASSQGSRGYNEQFF TGTGCCAGCAGCCAAGGGTCCCGAGGTTACAATGAGCAGTTCTTC
NA NA TRBJ2-3 TRBV7-3 CASSHGTDTQYF TGTGCCAGCAGCCACGGCACAGATACGCAGTATTTT
TRBD1 many TRBJ1-1 TRBV10-3 CAIRGTGDTEAFF TGTGCCATCAGGGGGACAGGGGACACTGAAGCTTTCTTT
NA few TRBJ1-1 TRBV7-2 CASSLVSGNTEAFF TGTGCCAGCAGCTTAGTAAGCGGGAACACTGAAGCTTTCTTT
NA NA TRBJ2-1 TRBV2 CASSSRTENGQFF TGTGCCAGCAGTTCAAGGACCGAAAATGGGCAGTTCTTC
TRBD1 NA TRBJ1-4 TRBV6-5 CASSYQGARKLFF TGTGCCAGCAGTTACCAGGGGGCACGGAAACTGTTTTTT
TRBD2 NA TRBJ2-7 TRBV27 CASSLSGSTYEQYF TGTGCCAGCAGTCTTAGCGGGTCTACCTACGAGCAGTACTTC
NA many TRBJ2-3 TRBV15 CATSSASRTDTQYF TGTGCCACCAGCAGCGCCTCCAGGACAGATACGCAGTATTTT
NA NA TRBJ2-1 TRBV4-1 CASSQDLATNWDEQFF TGCGCCAGCAGCCAAGATCTCGCGACTAACTGGGATGAGCAGTTCTTC
TRBD2 many TRBJ2-1 TRBV20-1 CSARGGGRGRDEQFF TGCAGTGCCCGAGGGGGCGGGAGGGGTCGGGATGAGCAGTTCTTC
NA NA TRBJ1-2 TRBV6-1 CASGGIYGYTF TGCGCTAGCGGCGGCATCTATGGCTACACCTTC
TRBD1 few TRBJ2-2 TRBV6-9 CASSFPDRALTGELFF TGTGCCAGCAGTTTCCCGGACAGGGCGCTCACCGGGGAGCTGTTTTTT
TRBD1 many TRBJ1-6 TRBV20-1 CSAREFRQGFGLSPLHF TGCAGTGCTAGAGAGTTCCGACAGGGGTTTGGACTGTCACCCCTCCACTTT
NA few TRBJ2-6 TRBV6-1 CASRNWAGYVRGANVLTF TGTGCCAGCAGGAACTGGGCAGGGTACGTCCGGGGGGCCAACGTCCTGACTTTC
NA many TRBJ2-1 TRBV7-3 CASSSQPTGAHEQFF TGTGCCAGCAGCTCGCAACCTACCGGGGCACATGAGCAGTTCTTC
NA few TRBJ2-7 TRBV20-1 CSASDRFDEQYF TGCAGTGCCAGCGACAGGTTCGACGAGCAGTACTTC
NA many TRBJ1-1 TRBV11-3 CASSLDRWTNTEAFF TGTGCCAGCAGCTTAGACAGGTGGACGAACACTGAAGCTTTCTTT
NA many TRBJ2-3 TRBV6-1 CASSEAPWDRGSDTQYF TGTGCCAGCAGTGAAGCGCCGTGGGACCGGGGGTCAGATACGCAGTATTTT
TRBD2 NA TRBJ2-1 TRBV19 CASSIRSGGRNFGYEQFF TGTGCCAGTAGTATTCGGTCTGGCGGGAGAAATTTTGGCTATGAGCAGTTCTTC
NA few TRBJ1-1 TRBV6-5 CASSYKTGEAFF TGTGCCAGCAGTTACAAAACAGGGGAAGCTTTCTTT
TRBD1 many TRBJ2-7 TRBV5-5 CASSLLGQGRYEQYF TGTGCCAGCAGCTTGCTCGGACAGGGGAGGTACGAGCAGTACTTC
NA few TRBJ1-2 TRBV4-3 CASNSGQRALYGYTF TGCGCCAGCAATTCAGGACAGCGAGCCCTCTATGGCTACACCTTC
NA many TRBJ1-1 TRBV19 CASSIADGKGSTEAFF TGTGCCAGTAGTATCGCTGACGGGAAAGGGAGCACTGAAGCTTTCTTT
TRBD1 NA TRBJ2-7 TRBV28 CASSFQGAFSYEQYF TGTGCCAGCAGTTTCCAGGGGGCCTTCTCCTACGAGCAGTACTTC
NA many TRBJ2-1 TRBV7-9 CASSLGAVSYNEQFF TGTGCCAGCAGCTTAGGAGCGGTCTCCTACAATGAGCAGTTCTTC
TRBD1 NA TRBJ2-7 TRBV30 CAWTRDSSYEQHF TGTGCCTGGACCCGGGACAGCTCCTACGAGCAGCACTTC
TRBD2 many TRBJ2-4 TRBV20-1 CSARDRAGGGENIQYF TGCAGTGCTAGAGATAGAGCGGGAGGGGGGGAAAACATTCAGTACTTC
NA few TRBJ1-1 TRBV6-5 CASRTLHTEAFF TGTGCCAGCAGGACCTTACACACTGAAGCTTTCTTT
NA many TRBJ2-3 TRBV13 CASSSTTDTQYF TGTGCCAGCAGCTCTACCACAGATACGCAGTATTTT
NA few TRBJ1-2 TRBV30 CAWTLDLGGYTF TGTGCCTGGACCCTCGACCTGGGGGGCTACACCTTC
NA many TRBJ2-7 TRBV4-1 CASSWTELDFNEQYF TGCGCCAGCAGCTGGACGGAGCTTGACTTCAACGAGCAGTACTTC
NA few TRBJ1-2 TRBV24-1 CATSGTGNYGYTF TGTGCCACCAGTGGTACAGGAAACTATGGCTACACCTTC
NA many TRBJ2-6 TRBV2 CASRPPSGANVLTF TGTGCCAGCAGGCCCCCCTCCGGGGCCAACGTCCTGACTTTC
TRBD1 many TRBJ1-5 TRBV3-1 CASSPGGNRGFEPQHF TGTGCCAGCAGCCCCGGGGGGAACAGGGGATTTGAGCCCCAGCATTTT
TRBD2 few TRBJ2-3 TRBV10-3 CAISEGTSTQYF TGTGCCATCAGTGAGGGGACTAGTACGCAGTATTTT
NA many TRBJ1-1 TRBV29-1 CSVGDPSNTEAFF TGCAGCGTGGGGGACCCCTCGAACACTGAAGCTTTCTTT
TRBD2 many TRBJ2-1 TRBV12-5 CASGLVLSGSGHEQFF TGTGCTAGTGGTTTGGTACTATCGGGTAGCGGGCATGAGCAGTTCTTC
NA many TRBJ1-6 TRBV5-1 CASSGGVGNSPLHF TGCGCCAGCAGCGGAGGGGTCGGGAATTCACCCCTCCACTTT
NA many TRBJ2-1 TRBV4-2 CASSQDSSRTRYNEQFF TGTGCCAGCAGCCAAGATTCAAGTCGGACTCGCTACAATGAGCAGTTCTTC
TRBD2 many TRBJ2-2 TRBV3-1 CASSQAREPNTGELFF TGTGCCAGCAGCCAAGCGCGGGAGCCGAACACCGGGGAGCTGTTTTTT
TRBD2 many TRBJ2-3 TRBV11-3 CASTLTSGSVADTQYF TGTGCCAGCACCCTGACTAGCGGGAGTGTGGCAGATACGCAGTATTTT
TRBD1 many TRBJ1-4 TRBV5-1 CASSRTGGLTNEKLFF TGCGCCAGCAGCCGGACAGGGGGATTAACTAATGAAAAACTGTTTTTT
NA many TRBJ1-2 TRBV7-3 CASSLAPGHESGYTF TGTGCCAGCAGCTTAGCCCCGGGACACGAGAGTGGCTACACCTTC
TRBD2 few TRBJ2-2 TRBV7-2 CASSPGLAGARGTGELFF TGTGCCAGCAGCCCGGGACTAGCGGGAGCCCGGGGCACCGGGGAGCTGTTTTTT